Below are 21 T cell receptor beta chains sequenced from a single sample in a study of T cell changes during pregnancy in multiple sclerosis. This table comes from immunoSEQ multiplex PCR, and its TCRdb copy is limited to in-frame clones, with some not included. The sample has tens of thousands of clones; around 94% are singletons. The sequences come from peripheral blood, collected in the third trimester of pregnancy. These receptors originate from a female donor in good health, enrolled as a control in a pregnancy study.

In this sample, this clone turned up a few times. The J gene is TRBJ1-1, the V gene TRBV30, with TRBD1 as a possible D gene (6 bases). Trimming removed 5 bases at V and 1 base at J, with 11 bases between. The CDR3 has 13 amino acids. Germline values: CDR1 GTSNPN, CDR2 SVGIG (reference sequence). The CDR3 region is CAWEGGGNTEAFF. The CDR3 DNA reads TGTGCCTGGGAGGGAGGGGGGAACACTGAAGCTTTCTTT.

The V call is TRBV27, the J call TRBJ1-1, with 8 bases lining up with TRBD1. The CDR3 has 16 amino acids. Looked up from germline, CDR1 is MNHEY and CDR2 is SMNVEV (reference sequence). V lost 6 bases and J lost 5; bases outside the gene matches: 14. The CDR3 DNA sequence: TGTGCCAGCAGCCCGGACAGGGCCGGTCGTGGGACTGAAGCTTTCTTT. Protein product: CASSPDRAGRGTEAFF.

The V and J genes are TRBV19 and TRBJ2-7; a possible D gene is TRBD2 (7 bases). Germline V gene lookup returns CDR1 LNHDA and CDR2 SQIVND (reference sequence). V lost 9 bases, J lost 2 bases, and 20 bases lay in between. This CDR3 spans 15 amino acids. CDR3 amino acids: CASRGGDLPTYEQYF. The CDR3, as DNA: TGTGCCAGCAGGGGAGGGGACTTACCGACCTACGAGCAGTACTTC.

This sequence joins TRBV5-5 and TRBJ2-3; 8 bases are shared with TRBD2. Unmatched junction bases numbered 2, after V lost 2 bases and J lost 0 bases. Per the germline V gene, CDR1 is SGHKS and CDR2 is YYEKEE (reference sequence). This CDR3 region has 15 residues. The DNA for the CDR3 is TGTGCCAGCAGCTTAGCGGGAGCGAGCACAGATACGCAGTATTTT. This translates into CASSLAGASTDTQYF. The variable domain in full, completed from reference TRBV5-5 and TRBJ2-3, reads DAGVTQSPTHLIKTRGQQVTLRCSPISGHKSVSWYQQVLGQGPQFIFQYYEKEERGRGNFPDRFSARQFPNYSSELNVNALLLGDSALYLCASSLAGASTDTQYFGPGTRLTVL.

The chain is built from TRBV29-1 and TRBJ2-5; possibly TRBD2 for D (6 bases). The closer fit of TRBJ2-7 to the DNA end suggests the J call may be wrong. CDR3 length: 16 residues. CDR1 and CDR2 from the germline V gene are SQVTM and ANQGSEA. The CDR3 protein is CSVEGGGASADYEQYF. DNA of the CDR3: TGCAGCGTTGAAGGAGGAGGGGCCAGCGCCGACTACGAGCAGTACTTC.

V gene TRBV28 combines with J gene TRBJ2-7; TRBD2 aligns across 7 bases. CDR1 and CDR2 (germline): MDHEN, SYDVKM. The CDR3 is 15 residues long. J lost 3 bases, V lost 3 bases, and 8 bases had no gene match. The CDR3 nucleotides are TGTGCCAGCAGTTTTACGGGAGGCCCACGCTACGAGCAGTACTTC. It is translated as CASSFTGGPRYEQYF.

In the case of this clone: Relative to the germline gene, one junction end is altered; a read error may explain this. The chain couples TRBV27 to TRBJ2-4, with D possibly TRBD2 on 5 matching bases. CDR3 length: 12 amino acids. Germline V gene sequence: CDR1 MNHEY, CDR2 SMNVEV (reference sequence). Here the CDR3 reads CRGVRAKNIQYF. CDR3 DNA sequence: TGCCGGGGTGTGAGAGCCAAAAACATTCAGTACTTC.

This clone appeared once. CDR3 protein: CASSQGTAYSPLHF. In DNA form, the CDR3 reads TGTGCCAGCAGCCAAGGGACAGCGTATTCACCCCTCCACTTT. The chain is built from TRBV14 and TRBJ1-6; a weak D match, TRBD1 (6 bases). The CDR3 extends over 14 amino acids. Germline loops: CDR1 SGHDN, CDR2 FVKESK. The V end was cut by 1 base, the J end by 8 bases, with 9 bases between.

The chain joins TRBV18 to TRBJ2-7; D unclear. V shed 0 bases and J shed 6 bases, with 6 bases lying between them. Germline V gene lookup returns CDR1 KGHSH and CDR2 LQKENI. CDR3 size: 12 residues. CDR3 in DNA: TGTGCCAGCTCACCACCGGTCGGCGAGCAGTACTTC. It is translated as CASSPPVGEQYF.

The rearrangement joins TRBV7-2 to TRBJ1-1; 9 bases agree with TRBD1. This CDR3 is built from 13 residues. Germline V gives CDR1 SGHTA, CDR2 FQGNSA. With 0 bases clipped from V and 8 bases from J, the junction kept 1 base outside the gene matches. CDR3 amino acids: CASSLAGTGEAFF. The CDR3 bases are TGTGCCAGCAGCTTAGCGGGGACAGGGGAAGCTTTCTTT.

The J gene is TRBJ2-3, the V gene TRBV5-1, with TRBD2 identical over 12 bases. The CDR3 loop spans 16 amino acids. Looked up from germline, CDR1 is SGHRS and CDR2 is YFSETQ. The V and J ends lost 1 base and 3 bases, in that order; junction bases with no gene match: 3. The CDR3: CASSLPSGGDTDTQYF. DNA for the CDR3: TGCGCCAGCAGCTTGCCTAGCGGGGGGGATACAGATACGCAGTATTTT. Combining the CDR3 with reference TRBV5-1 and TRBJ2-3 gives the whole variable domain KAGVTQTPRYLIKTRGQQVTLSCSPISGHRSVSWYQQTPGQGLQFLFEYFSETQRNKGNFPGRFSGRQFSNSRSEMNVSTLELGDSALYLCASSLPSGGDTDTQYFGPGTRLTVL.

The sample holds one count of this clone. The chain couples TRBV28 to TRBJ2-7; D gene ambiguous. Trimming removed 5 bases at V and 6 bases at J, with 17 bases between. Germline V lookup: CDR1 MDHEN, CDR2 SYDVKM. The CDR3 runs 14 residues. In DNA form, the CDR3 reads TGTGCCAGCAGTCCCCCAGACTTGTACTCCGAGCAGTACTTC. This sequence encodes CASSPPDLYSEQYF.

The V gene is TRBV19, the J gene TRBJ1-5; possible D gene TRBD1, 6 bases. Trimming pared 4 bases from V and 0 bases from J, leaving 13 bases between. This CDR3 has 16 residues. The germline gives CDR1 LNHDA, CDR2 SQIVND (reference sequence). This chain's CDR3 is CASSTGTRYSNQPQHF. Here the CDR3 DNA reads TGTGCCAGTAGTACCGGGACACGGTATAGCAATCAGCCCCAGCATTTT.

The J gene is TRBJ1-3, the V gene TRBV2, with 7 bases that match TRBD1. Germline V gene data show CDR1 as SNHLY and CDR2 as FYNNEI. V shed 7 bases, J shed 0 bases, and the junction held 6 bases outside the gene matches. The CDR3 covers 15 residues. CDR3 sequence reads: CASNRDRDSGNTIYF. CDR3 DNA: TGTGCCAGCAACCGAGACAGGGACTCTGGAAACACCATATATTTT.

The chain recombines TRBV30 with TRBJ1-6; unclear D gene. Germline V gene sequence: CDR1 GTSNPN, CDR2 SVGIG (reference sequence). This CDR3 spans 12 amino acids. Trimming stripped 4 bases from V and 7 bases from J, with 8 bases between. The CDR3 DNA reads TGTGCCTGGACGGGCGGGAATTCACCCCTCCACTTT. Its protein product is CAWTGGNSPLHF. Using reference TRBV30 and TRBJ1-6 for the parts outside the CDR3, the full variable domain is SQTIHQWPATLVQPVGSPLSLECTVEGTSNPNLYWYRQAAGRGLQLLFYSVGIGQISSEVPQNLSASRPQDRQFILSSKKLLLSDSGFYLCAWTGGNSPLHFGNGTRLTVT.

The chain recombines TRBV11-2 with TRBJ1-5; no clear D. Per the germline V gene, CDR1 is SGHAT and CDR2 is FQNNGV. The V end lost 4 bases, the J end lost 4 bases, and 8 bases lay between the germline ends. The CDR3 loop spans 13 amino acids. The CDR3 loop is CASSWAGNQPQHF. The CDR3 region has the DNA TGTGCCAGCAGCTGGGCAGGAAATCAGCCCCAGCATTTT.

This clone has a single count. This rearrangement joins TRBV6-1 to TRBJ2-3, with D perhaps TRBD2 (6 bases). V gave up 7 bases and J gave up 1 base, with 15 bases separating them. The CDR3 sequence is 15 residues long. Germline loops: CDR1 MNHNS, CDR2 SASEGT. CDR3 amino acids: CASNPGSAGTDTQYF. Here the CDR3 DNA reads TGTGCCAGCAACCCCGGGAGTGCTGGCACAGATACGCAGTATTTT.

This clone was counted only a few times. The CDR3 sequence: CSVILRQGYAEAFF. For the CDR3, the DNA is TGCAGCGTCATCCTCCGACAGGGGTACGCTGAAGCTTTCTTT. The chain uses TRBV29-1 and TRBJ1-1; TRBD1 aligns across 8 bases. The CDR3 runs to 14 residues. Germline CDR1 is SQVTM and CDR2 is ANQGSEA. V was clipped by 6 bases and J by 6 bases; unmatched bases: 12.

In its sample, this clone was seen once. This chain connects TRBV30 to TRBJ2-3; tentative D call: TRBD2 (5 bases). The CDR3 runs 15 residues. From germline, CDR1 is GTSNPN and CDR2 SVGIG (reference sequence). Trimming left V 2 bases short and J 0 bases short, with 12 bases between. CDR3 DNA sequence: TGTGCCTGGAGTACTCTCGGGGTTAGCACAGATACGCAGTATTTT. Translation: CAWSTLGVSTDTQYF.

The chain joins TRBV27 to TRBJ2-1; 10 bases map to TRBD2. The V segment lost 4 bases and the J segment 2 bases; nucleotides outside the gene matches: 2. Germline values: CDR1 MNHEY, CDR2 SMNVEV (reference sequence). The CDR3 covers 15 residues. DNA for the CDR3: TGTGCCAGCAGTTCCGGGACTAGCGCCTACAATGAGCAGTTCTTC. The encoded protein is CASSSGTSAYNEQFF.

The gene calls are TRBV30 and TRBJ2-7; perhaps TRBD2 as D (6 bases). Trimming removed 3 bases at V and 3 bases at J, with 15 bases between. Looked up from germline, CDR1 is GTSNPN and CDR2 is SVGIG (reference sequence). This CDR3 spans 14 amino acids. The CDR3 is CAWRQQEGIYEQYF. The CDR3 nucleotides read TGTGCCTGGAGACAACAGGAGGGAATCTACGAGCAGTACTTC.